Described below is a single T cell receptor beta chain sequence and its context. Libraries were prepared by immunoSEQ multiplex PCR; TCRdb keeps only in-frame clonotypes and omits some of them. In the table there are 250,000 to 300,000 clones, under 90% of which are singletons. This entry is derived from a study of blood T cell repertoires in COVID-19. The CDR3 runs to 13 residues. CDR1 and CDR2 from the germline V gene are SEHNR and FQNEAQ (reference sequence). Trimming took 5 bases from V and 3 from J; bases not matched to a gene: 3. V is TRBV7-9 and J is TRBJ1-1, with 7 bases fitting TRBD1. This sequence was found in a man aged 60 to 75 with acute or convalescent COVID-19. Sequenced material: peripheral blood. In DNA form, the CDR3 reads TGTGCCAGCAGCGACAGGGAGCACACTGAAGCTTTCTTT. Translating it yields CASSDREHTEAFF.